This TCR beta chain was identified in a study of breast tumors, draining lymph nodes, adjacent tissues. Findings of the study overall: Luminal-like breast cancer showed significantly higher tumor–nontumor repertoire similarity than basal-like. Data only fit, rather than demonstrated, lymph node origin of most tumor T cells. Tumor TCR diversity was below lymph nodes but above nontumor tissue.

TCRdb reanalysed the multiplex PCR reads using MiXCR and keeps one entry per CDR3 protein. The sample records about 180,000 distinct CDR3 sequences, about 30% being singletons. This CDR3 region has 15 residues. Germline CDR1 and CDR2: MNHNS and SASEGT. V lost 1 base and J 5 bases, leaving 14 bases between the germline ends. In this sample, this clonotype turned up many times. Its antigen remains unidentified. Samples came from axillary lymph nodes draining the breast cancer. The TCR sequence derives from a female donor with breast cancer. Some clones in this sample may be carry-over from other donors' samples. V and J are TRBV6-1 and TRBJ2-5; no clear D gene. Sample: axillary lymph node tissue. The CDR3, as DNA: TGTGCCAGCAGTGAAGTAGTGTCCGCCCCGGAGACCCAGTACTTC. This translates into CASSEVVSAPETQYF.